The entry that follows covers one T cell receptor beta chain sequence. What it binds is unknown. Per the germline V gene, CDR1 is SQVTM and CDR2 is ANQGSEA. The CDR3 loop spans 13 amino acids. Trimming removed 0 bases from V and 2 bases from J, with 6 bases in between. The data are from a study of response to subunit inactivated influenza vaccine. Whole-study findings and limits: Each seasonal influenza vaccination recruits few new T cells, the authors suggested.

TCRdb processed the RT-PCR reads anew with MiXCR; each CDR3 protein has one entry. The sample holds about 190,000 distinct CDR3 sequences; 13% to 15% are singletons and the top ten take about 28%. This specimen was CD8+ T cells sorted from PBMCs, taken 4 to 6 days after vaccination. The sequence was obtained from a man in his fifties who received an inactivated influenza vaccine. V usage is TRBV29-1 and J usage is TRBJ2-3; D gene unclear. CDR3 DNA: TGCAGCGTTGAAGACGGCTACACAGATACGCAGTATTTT. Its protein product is CSVEDGYTDTQYF.